This is a list of T cell receptor beta chains from one sample in a study of T cell responses to AZD1222 COVID-19 vaccine. Generated by immunoSEQ multiplex PCR, the TCRdb table keeps only in-frame clones and is missing some. Of about 54,000 clones in the sample, around four fifths were seen once. The sample here was peripheral blood, taken on day 0 of AZD1222 vaccination. The receptors originated from an adult in good health. Both conserved end residues are part of each CDR3.

J gene | V gene | CDR3 protein
TRBJ1-2 | TRBV6-2/TRBV6-3 | CASSYRNGGIGYTF
TRBJ1-1 | TRBV30 | CARGTPNTEAFF
TRBJ1-1 | TRBV7-3 | CASSHPGTKAFF
TRBJ1-2 | TRBV7-9 | CASSLMSRGANYGYTF
TRBJ2-5 | TRBV5-1 | CASSLTGAQETQYF
TRBJ1-5 | TRBV7-9 | CASSQDTGGDQPQHF
TRBJ2-7 | TRBV9 | CASSATPAPYEQYF
TRBJ2-7 | TRBV4-2 | CASSQEGRGASYEQYF
TRBJ2-7 | TRBV6-2/TRBV6-3 | CASSSGGVYEQYF
TRBJ2-1 | TRBV5-1 | CASADRGYRQFF
TRBJ2-1 | TRBV5-1 | CASSLYLAGTHEQFF
TRBJ2-7 | TRBV5-8 | CASSPVRDSSYEQYF
TRBJ2-4 | TRBV2 | CASSVQENIQYF
TRBJ2-2 | TRBV18 | CASSPRRVSGELFF
TRBJ2-5 | TRBV7-9 | CATATGEETQYF
TRBJ2-1 | TRBV5-6 | CASTIVNRGTGNEQFF
TRBJ1-2 | TRBV5-4 | CASSLDTSTNYGYTF
TRBJ2-3 | TRBV4-3 | CASSQGGQRGVDTQYF
TRBJ2-7 | TRBV5-1 | CASSFGREGKRTYEQYF
TRBJ2-2 | TRBV4-3 | CASSQIVGGTGELFF
TRBJ2-5 | TRBV9 | CASSVGTSGGQETQYF
TRBJ1-2 | TRBV2 | CASMGQGYGYTF
TRBJ1-2 | TRBV5-1 | CASSLEGLGYGYTF
TRBJ2-6 | TRBV28 | CASIPGRGANVLTF
TRBJ1-1 | TRBV9 | CASNPRRLNTEAFF
TRBJ2-5 | TRBV10-1 | CASSPTGGKETQYF
TRBJ2-5 | TRBV30 | CAWTRAGPQETQYF
TRBJ2-7 | TRBV18 | CASSPMGGEQYF
TRBJ1-6 | TRBV27 | CASSPSDRGNSPLHF
TRBJ1-4 | TRBV7-2 | CASSLGQGALREKLFF
TRBJ1-1 | TRBV6-6 | CASIRVRHTEAFF
TRBJ2-3 | TRBV5-1 | CASRVSTDTQYF
TRBJ1-6 | TRBV5-1 | CASSLEGQNNSPLHF
TRBJ2-6 | TRBV18 | CASSPLMGAISGANVLTF
TRBJ2-7 | TRBV4-1 | CASRAQLAGVDEQYF
TRBJ2-1 | TRBV7-2 | CASSLGYSNEQFF
TRBJ1-6 | TRBV4-2 | CASSQLTGVSPLHF
TRBJ1-2 | TRBV28 | CASSSLGPGGYTF
TRBJ2-7 | TRBV9 | CASSPSGQSTHEQYF
TRBJ1-6 | TRBV4-1 | CASSQGYRGGRNSPLHF
TRBJ2-1 | TRBV11-1 | CASSRDRVNEQFF
TRBJ1-5 | TRBV2 | CASSERGKPQHF
TRBJ2-3 | TRBV7-2 | CASSMGRLDTQYF
TRBJ1-5 | TRBV6-5 | CASSQNRVGQPQHF
TRBJ1-4 | TRBV11-2 | CASSPGTGGWVLEKLFF
TRBJ1-6 | TRBV12-3/TRBV12-4 | CASSLGGPTALHF
TRBJ2-1 | TRBV28 | CASSLVYRAVGNEQFF
TRBJ2-3 | TRBV12-3/TRBV12-4 | CASSRGESDTQYF
TRBJ2-1 | TRBV19 | CASKTLAPRPTEQFF
TRBJ2-5 | TRBV2 | CASSERGGETQYF
TRBJ2-3 | TRBV14 | CASSQQLTDTQYF
TRBJ2-7 | TRBV4-1 | CASSQDWPGNREQYF
TRBJ1-1 | TRBV20-1 | CSASGGGEAFF
TRBJ2-1 | TRBV7-2 | CASSPSSGTYNEQFF
TRBJ1-3 | TRBV4-3 | CASSQAGASTIYF
TRBJ2-7 | TRBV7-6 | CASSLDVRTASYEQYF
TRBJ1-4 | TRBV11-2 | CASSPGQTNKANEKLFF
TRBJ1-1 | TRBV6-6 | CASSSRAFVYAFF
TRBJ1-5 | TRBV24-1 | CATSGPASNQPQHF
TRBJ1-3 | TRBV3-1/TRBV3-2 | CASSRTPGTGTIRSGNTIYF